What follows are 4 T cell receptor beta chains derived from one specimen sequenced in a study of T cell responses to AZD1222 COVID-19 vaccine. Clones were read by immunoSEQ multiplex PCR, and TCRdb kept only the in-frame ones, dropping some. This table has about 160,000 clones, about 90% appearing once. The source was peripheral blood, collected 28 days after the second AZD1222 dose. The receptor set was obtained from an adult who received the AZD1222 COVID-19 vaccine.

The chain combines TRBV7-3 with TRBJ2-5; TRBD1 is a possible D gene (5 bases). Germline lookup yields CDR1 SGHTA and CDR2 FQGTGA. V lost 5 bases, J lost 5 bases, and 15 bases lay in between. The length of the CDR3 is 14 residues. Here the CDR3 reads CASSAPRELETQYF. For the CDR3, the DNA is TGTGCCAGCAGCGCCCCCAGGGAATTGGAGACCCAGTACTTC.

The rearrangement uses TRBV24-1 and TRBJ2-7, with 7 nucleotides matching TRBD1. The CDR3 is 13 residues long. The J segment lost 3 bases and the V segment lost 3 bases, leaving 1 base of the junction unmatched. The germline V gene has CDR1 KGHDR and CDR2 SFDVKD. This CDR3 is CATSDRGRYEQYF. The DNA of the CDR3 is TGTGCCACCAGTGATAGGGGGCGCTACGAGCAGTACTTC.

The CDR3 sequence is CASSRTLGSDTQYF. The CDR3 DNA reads TGTGCCAGCAGCCGGACCCTCGGTTCAGATACGCAGTATTTT. The chain uses TRBV11-3 and TRBJ2-3; D is ambiguous. The CDR3 consists of 14 residues. Between the trimmed V and J ends, which lost 5 bases and 4 bases, there was a span of 13 bases. The germline CDR1 and CDR2 sequences are SGHNT and YENEEA.

V usage is TRBV6-6 and J usage is TRBJ2-6; 7 bases are a match to TRBD1. The ends lost 5 bases at V and 4 bases at J; junction bases unmatched: 8. Germline-derived CDR1 and CDR2 are MNHNY and SVGAGI (reference sequence). This CDR3 has 16 residues. The DNA for the CDR3 is TGTGCCAGCAGTAATACAGGGGTGGCCGGGGCCAACGTCCTGACTTTC. This sequence encodes CASSNTGVAGANVLTF.